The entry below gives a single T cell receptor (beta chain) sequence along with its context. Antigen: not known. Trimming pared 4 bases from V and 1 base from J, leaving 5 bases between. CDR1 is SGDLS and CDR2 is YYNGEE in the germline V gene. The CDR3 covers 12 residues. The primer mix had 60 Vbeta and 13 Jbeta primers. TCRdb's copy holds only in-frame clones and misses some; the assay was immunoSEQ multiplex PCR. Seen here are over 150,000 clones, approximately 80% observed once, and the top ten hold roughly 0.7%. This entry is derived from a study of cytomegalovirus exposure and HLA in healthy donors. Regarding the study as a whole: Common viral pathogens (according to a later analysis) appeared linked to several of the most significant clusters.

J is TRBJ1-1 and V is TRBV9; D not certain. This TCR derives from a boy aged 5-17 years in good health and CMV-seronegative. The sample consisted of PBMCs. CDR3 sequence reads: CASSPSNTEAFF. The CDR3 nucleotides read TGTGCCAGCAGCCCTTCGAACACTGAAGCTTTCTTT.